Detailed here is one T cell receptor (beta chain). This sample is part of a study of blood T cell repertoires in COVID-19. Overall study: Acute-phase and convalescent COVID-19 samples originated in the United States, Italy and Spain. T cells, B-cell-depleted T cells, or PBMCs provided the cDNA or gDNA that served as material.

As handled by the study authors: Estimation of nucleated cell counts relied on the amplification of reference gene primers. TCRdb's copy holds only in-frame clones and misses some; the assay was immunoSEQ multiplex PCR. V, J and clone size derive from that table, while D and trimming were established from the DNA sequence. The data show 200,000 to 300,000 clones, around 87% seen once. The CDR3 is made up of 13 amino acids. Trimming took 2 bases from V and 9 from J, leaving 11 bases between them. The V call is TRBV12-3 or TRBV12-4, the J call TRBJ2-1; D remains unclear. The TCR comes from a woman in her sixties or seventies with COVID-19, enrolled during active disease. Sample: peripheral blood. The CDR3 coding sequence is TGTGCCAGCAGTTTATACGGTGGTAGTGAGCAGTTCTTC. Translated: CASSLYGGSEQFF.